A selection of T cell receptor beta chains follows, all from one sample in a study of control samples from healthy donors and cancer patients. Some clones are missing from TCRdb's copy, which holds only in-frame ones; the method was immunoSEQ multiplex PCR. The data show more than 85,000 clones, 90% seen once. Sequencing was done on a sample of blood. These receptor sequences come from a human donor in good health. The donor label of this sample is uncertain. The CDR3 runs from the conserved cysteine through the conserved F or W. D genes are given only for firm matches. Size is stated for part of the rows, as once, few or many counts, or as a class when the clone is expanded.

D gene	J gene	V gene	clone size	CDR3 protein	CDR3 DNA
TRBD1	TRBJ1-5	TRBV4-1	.	CASSPNRGRYRQPQHF	TGCGCCAGCAGCCCAAACAGGGGTCGGTATCGTCAGCCCCAGCATTTT
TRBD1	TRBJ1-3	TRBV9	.	CASSKQTGTASGNTIYF	TGTGCCAGCAGCAAGCAGACCGGGACAGCGTCTGGAAACACCATATATTTT
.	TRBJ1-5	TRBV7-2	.	CASSLSATNGQPQHF	TGTGCCAGCAGCTTGTCAGCAACGAACGGTCAGCCCCAGCATTTT
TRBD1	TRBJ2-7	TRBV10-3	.	CAVRQGSDYEQYF	TGTGCCGTCAGACAGGGGAGTGACTACGAGCAGTACTTC
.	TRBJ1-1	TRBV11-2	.	CASSLRLKNTEAFF	TGTGCCAGCAGCTTAAGACTGAAGAACACTGAAGCTTTCTTT
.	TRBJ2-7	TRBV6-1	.	CASSEQGSNVEQYF	TGTGCCAGCAGTGAACAGGGGTCCAACGTAGAGCAGTACTTC
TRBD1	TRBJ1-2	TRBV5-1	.	CASSRDREGGGYTF	TGCGCCAGCAGCAGGGACAGGGAGGGAGGAGGCTACACCTTC
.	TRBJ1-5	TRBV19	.	CASSIFPVNIGQPQHF	TGTGCCAGTAGTATTTTCCCGGTCAATATCGGGCAGCCCCAGCATTTT
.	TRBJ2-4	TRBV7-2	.	CASSLLFSGAKNIQYF	TGTGCCAGCAGCTTACTGTTTTCCGGAGCCAAAAACATTCAGTACTTC
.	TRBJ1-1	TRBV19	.	CASTRELGGKAFF	TGTGCCAGTACCAGGGAATTAGGGGGGAAAGCTTTCTTT
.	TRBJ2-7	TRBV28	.	CASSTGRVLEQYF	TGTGCCAGCAGTACAGGGAGGGTTCTCGAGCAGTACTTC
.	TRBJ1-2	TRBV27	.	CASSLSFLSYGYTF	TGTGCCAGCAGTTTATCGTTTCTATCCTATGGCTACACCTTC
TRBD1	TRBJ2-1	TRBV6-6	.	CASSYPDRGWTNEQFF	TGTGCCAGCAGTTACCCCGACAGGGGGTGGACCAATGAGCAGTTCTTC
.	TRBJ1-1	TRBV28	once	CASSSGRLYTEAFF	TGTGCCAGCAGTTCAGGGCGGTTATACACTGAAGCTTTCTTT
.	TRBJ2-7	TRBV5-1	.	CASSQTPATPSYEQYF	TGCGCCAGCAGCCAGACCCCGGCGACGCCCTCCTACGAGCAGTACTTC
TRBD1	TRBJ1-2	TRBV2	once	CASSSPGGAGYGYTF	TGTGCCAGCAGTTCCCCAGGGGGCGCTGGGTATGGCTACACCTTC
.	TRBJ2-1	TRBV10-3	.	CAISDRGMEFF	TGTGCCATCAGTGATCGGGGGATGGAGTTCTTC
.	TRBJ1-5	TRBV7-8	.	CASSLDPRPNTNQPQHF	TGTGCCAGCAGCTTAGATCCACGACCGAACACCAATCAGCCCCAGCATTTT
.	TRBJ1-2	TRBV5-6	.	CASSPEFLDGYTF	TGTGCCAGCAGCCCGGAATTTCTAGATGGCTACACCTTC
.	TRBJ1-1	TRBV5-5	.	CASSFSPAGGNTEAFF	TGTGCCAGCAGCTTCTCACCTGCCGGGGGTAACACTGAAGCTTTCTTT
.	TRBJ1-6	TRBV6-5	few	CASQGYINSPLHF	TGTGCCAGCCAGGGTTATATTAATTCACCCCTCCACTTT
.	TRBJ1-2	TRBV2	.	CASSSGQRYGYTF	TGTGCCAGCAGCAGCGGACAGCGCTATGGCTACACCTTC
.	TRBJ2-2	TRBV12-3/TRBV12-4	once	CASSFRDINGRHF	TGTGCCAGCAGTTTCCGGGACATCAACGGGCGCCATTTT
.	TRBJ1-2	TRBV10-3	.	CAISVSGGRGYTF	TGTGCCATCAGTGTTTCTGGGGGCAGAGGCTACACCTTC
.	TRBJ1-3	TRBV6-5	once	CASSSMDKNSGNTIYF	TGTGCCAGCAGTTCAATGGACAAGAACTCTGGAAACACCATATATTTT
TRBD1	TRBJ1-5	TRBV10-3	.	CAISTGTGGNQPQHF	TGTGCCATCAGTACCGGGACAGGGGGGAATCAGCCCCAGCATTTT
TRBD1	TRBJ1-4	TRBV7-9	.	CASSLRTGANEKLFF	TGTGCCAGCAGCTTGAGGACAGGGGCTAATGAAAAACTGTTTTTT
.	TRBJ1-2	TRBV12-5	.	CASPDPGEGNYGYTF	TGTGCTAGTCCCGACCCAGGTGAGGGAAACTATGGCTACACCTTC
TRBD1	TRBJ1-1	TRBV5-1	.	CASSTTGEPNTEAFF	TGCGCCAGCAGCACTACAGGGGAGCCGAACACTGAAGCTTTCTTT
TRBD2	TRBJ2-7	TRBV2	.	CASRLLAGGTYEQYF	TGTGCCAGCAGATTACTAGCGGGGGGAACCTACGAGCAGTACTTC
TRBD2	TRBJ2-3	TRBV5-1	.	CASSLDSGGGGTDTQYF	TGCGCCAGCAGCTTGGATAGCGGGGGAGGGGGCACAGATACGCAGTATTTT
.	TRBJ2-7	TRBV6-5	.	CASSYSISDYYEQYF	TGTGCCAGCAGTTACTCGATATCGGATTATTACGAGCAGTACTTC
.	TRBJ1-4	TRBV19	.	CASKEDPNEKLFF	TGTGCCAGTAAGGAGGATCCTAATGAAAAACTGTTTTTT
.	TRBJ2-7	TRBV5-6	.	CASSLAGSTYEQYF	TGTGCCAGCAGCTTGGCCGGGTCGACCTACGAGCAGTACTTC
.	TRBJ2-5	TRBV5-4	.	CASSRKTGEGETQYF	TGTGCCAGCAGCCGAAAGACAGGGGAGGGGGAGACCCAGTACTTC
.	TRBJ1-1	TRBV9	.	CASSVGGGVNTEAFF	TGTGCCAGCAGCGTAGGAGGTGGCGTGAACACTGAAGCTTTCTTT
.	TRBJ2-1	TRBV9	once	CASSPRLRSSYNEQFF	TGTGCCAGCAGTCCCCGACTTAGGAGCTCCTACAATGAGCAGTTCTTC
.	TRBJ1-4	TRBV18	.	CASSPVLGGNEKLFF	TGTGCCAGCTCACCGGTGCTGGGAGGTAATGAAAAACTGTTTTTT
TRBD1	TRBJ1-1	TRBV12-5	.	CASGPGGAGEAFF	TGTGCTAGTGGTCCAGGGGGCGCGGGTGAAGCTTTCTTT
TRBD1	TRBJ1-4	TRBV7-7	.	CASSLGGQGYNEKLFF	TGTGCCAGCAGCTTAGGAGGACAGGGCTATAATGAAAAACTGTTTTTT
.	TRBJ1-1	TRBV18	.	CASSSGSLEAFF	TGTGCCAGCTCAAGTGGTAGCCTTGAAGCCTTCTTT
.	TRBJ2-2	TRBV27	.	CASSLDRSRFGELFF	TGTGCCAGCAGTTTAGACAGGTCAAGGTTTGGGGAGCTGTTTTTT
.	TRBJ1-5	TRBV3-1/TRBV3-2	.	CASSHRNQPQHF	TGTGCCAGCAGCCACAGGAATCAGCCCCAGCATTTT
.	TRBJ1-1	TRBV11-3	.	CGHIDLPLGIGTEAFF	TGTGGCCATATCGACCTTCCGCTGGGGATTGGAACTGAAGCTTTCTTT
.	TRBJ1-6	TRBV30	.	CAWSVGGDNSPLHF	TGTGCCTGGAGTGTGGGGGGTGATAATTCACCCCTCCACTTT
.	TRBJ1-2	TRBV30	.	CAWAAGTPSNYGYTF	TGTGCCTGGGCCGCCGGGACGCCCTCAAACTATGGCTACACCTTC
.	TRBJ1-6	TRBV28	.	CASSLFDGTNYSPLHF	TGTGCCAGCAGTTTATTCGATGGGACAAATTATTCACCCCTCCACTTT
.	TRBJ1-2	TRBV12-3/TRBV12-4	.	CASSFGTFYGYTF	TGTGCCAGCAGTTTTGGTACATTTTATGGCTACACCTTC
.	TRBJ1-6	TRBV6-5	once	CASSFGTDNNSPLHF	TGTGCCAGCAGTTTCGGGACTGATAATAATTCACCCCTCCACTTT
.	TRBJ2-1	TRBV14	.	CASRGLATHYNEQFF	TGTGCCAGCAGAGGGTTAGCAACACACTACAATGAGCAGTTCTTC
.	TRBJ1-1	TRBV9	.	CASSPHTNTEAFF	TGTGCCAGCAGCCCCCACACGAACACTGAAGCTTTCTTT
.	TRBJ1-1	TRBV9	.	CASSRPGSTEAFF	TGTGCCAGCAGCCGACCCGGTAGCACTGAAGCTTTCTTT
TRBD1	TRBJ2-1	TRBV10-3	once	CAISELRGQSGNEQFF	TGTGCCATCAGTGAGTTAAGGGGGCAGTCGGGAAATGAGCAGTTCTTC
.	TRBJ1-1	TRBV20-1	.	CSASSQGRTEAFF	TGCAGTGCTAGTAGCCAGGGTCGTACTGAAGCTTTCTTT
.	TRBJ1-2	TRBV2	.	CASSFRVEGYTF	TGTGCCAGCAGTTTCCGTGTAGAAGGCTACACCTTC